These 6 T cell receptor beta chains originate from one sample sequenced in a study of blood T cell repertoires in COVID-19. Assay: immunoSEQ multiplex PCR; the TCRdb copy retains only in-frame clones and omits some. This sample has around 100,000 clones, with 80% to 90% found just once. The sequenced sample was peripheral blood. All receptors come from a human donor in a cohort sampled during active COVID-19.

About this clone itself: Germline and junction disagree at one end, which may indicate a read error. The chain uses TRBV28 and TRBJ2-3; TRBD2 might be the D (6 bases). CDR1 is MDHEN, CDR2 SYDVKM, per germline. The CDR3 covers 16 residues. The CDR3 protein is CASGLVVGTSTDTQYF. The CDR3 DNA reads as TGTGCCAGCGGTTTAGTGGTGGGGACTAGCACAGATACGCAGTATTTT.

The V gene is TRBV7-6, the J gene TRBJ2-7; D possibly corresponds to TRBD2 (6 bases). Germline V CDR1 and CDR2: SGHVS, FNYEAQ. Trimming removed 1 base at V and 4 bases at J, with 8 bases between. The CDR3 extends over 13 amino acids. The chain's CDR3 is CASSLDGGYEQYF. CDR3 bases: TGTGCCAGCAGCTTAGACGGGGGTTACGAGCAGTACTTC.

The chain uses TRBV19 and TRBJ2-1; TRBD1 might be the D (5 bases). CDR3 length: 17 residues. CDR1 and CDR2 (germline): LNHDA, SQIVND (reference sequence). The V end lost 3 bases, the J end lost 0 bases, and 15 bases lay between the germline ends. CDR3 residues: CASSMQGHSSSYNEQFF. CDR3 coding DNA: TGTGCCAGTAGTATGCAAGGACATTCGAGCTCCTACAATGAGCAGTTCTTC.

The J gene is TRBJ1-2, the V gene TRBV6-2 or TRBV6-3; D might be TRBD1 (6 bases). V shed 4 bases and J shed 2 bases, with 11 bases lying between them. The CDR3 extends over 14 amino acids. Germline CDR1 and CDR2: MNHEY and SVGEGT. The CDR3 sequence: CASSSGGANYGYTF. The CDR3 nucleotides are TGTGCCAGCAGTTCTGGGGGCGCGAACTATGGCTACACCTTC.

This CDR3 is CASSTGRGAPEQYF. Here the CDR3 DNA reads TGTGCCAGCAGTACTGGTCGGGGGGCGCCCGAGCAGTACTTC. The V gene is TRBV6-5, the J gene TRBJ2-7, with TRBD2 as a possible D gene (7 bases). Germline values: CDR1 MNHEY, CDR2 SVGAGI. The CDR3 extends over 14 amino acids. Trimming shortened V by 5 bases and J by 6 bases, and 17 bases separated the two germline ends.

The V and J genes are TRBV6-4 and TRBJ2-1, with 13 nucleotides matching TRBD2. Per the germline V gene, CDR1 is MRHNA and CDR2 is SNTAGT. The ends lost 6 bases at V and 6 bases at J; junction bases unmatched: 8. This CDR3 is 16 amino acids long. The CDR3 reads CASSPSGLAGSNEQFF. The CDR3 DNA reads TGTGCCAGCAGCCCTTCGGGACTAGCGGGAAGCAATGAGCAGTTCTTC.